The 14 T cell receptor beta chains listed next were all sequenced from one sample in a study of T cell responses to AZD1222 COVID-19 vaccine. Profiled with immunoSEQ multiplex PCR; TCRdb holds only in-frame clones, not every one. The sample contains 150,000 to 200,000 clones, 90% to 95% of which appear only once. The sample in question was peripheral blood, obtained 28 days after the second AZD1222 dose. These receptors came from an adult who received the AZD1222 COVID-19 vaccine.

The J gene is TRBJ1-1, the V gene TRBV11-1; no reliable D call. Germline CDR1 SGHAT, CDR2 FQDESV (reference sequence). V gave up 1 base and J gave up 1 base, with 10 bases separating them. The CDR3 sequence is 15 residues long. The CDR3 sequence: CASSLGRFENTEAFF. CDR3 bases: TGTGCCAGCAGCTTAGGGCGATTTGAGAACACTGAAGCTTTCTTT.

The chain couples TRBV5-4 to TRBJ2-2; the D is unclear. The CDR3 sequence is 14 residues long. Germline-derived CDR1 and CDR2 are SGHNT and YYREEE (reference sequence). The V and J ends lost 0 bases and 6 bases respectively, with 9 bases between them. DNA for the CDR3: TGTGCCAGCAGCTTGGGACGGTCGGCCGGGGAGCTGTTTTTT. This codes for CASSLGRSAGELFF.

About this clone itself: Other nucleotide sequences from this sample produce the same CDR3. This chain joins TRBV7-2 and TRBJ2-2; D gene unclear. CDR1 is SGHTA and CDR2 is FQGNSA in the germline V gene. The CDR3 is 14 residues long. The V gene lost 1 base and the J gene lost 1 base, with 4 bases spanning the gap. DNA of the CDR3: TGTGCCAGCAGCTTAGGATTGAACACCGGGGAGCTGTTTTTT. This gives the protein CASSLGLNTGELFF.

V gene TRBV6-2 or TRBV6-3 combines with J gene TRBJ1-4; 7 nucleotides line up with TRBD1. J gave up 2 bases and V 5 bases, and 5 bases lay outside the gene matches. This CDR3 is 15 amino acids long. CDR1 and CDR2 (germline): MNHEY, SVGEGT. The chain's CDR3 is CASSDPTGTNEKLFF. The CDR3 nucleotides read TGTGCCAGCAGTGATCCGACAGGGACTAATGAAAAACTGTTTTTT.

CDR3 sequence (DNA): TGTGCTAGTGGTTTGGCTGTAAGGGGACTAGTCGACGAGCAGTACTTC. This encodes CASGLAVRGLVDEQYF. V is TRBV12-5 and J is TRBJ2-7, with TRBD2 identical over 8 bases. The CDR3 sequence is 16 residues long. From germline, CDR1 is LGHNT and CDR2 FRNRAP. V shed 1 base and J 5 bases; nucleotides not matched to a gene: 10.

The rearrangement joins TRBV7-3 to TRBJ2-5; 14 bases line up with TRBD2. This CDR3 has 22 residues. Germline V gene data show CDR1 as SGHTA and CDR2 as FQGTGA. With 3 bases clipped from V and 4 bases from J, the junction kept 22 bases outside the gene matches. CDR3 bases: TGTGCCAGCAGCTTGGGGACAGGGCCGGGACTAGCGGGAGCGTTGATGGGAGAGACCCAGTACTTC. The encoded protein is CASSLGTGPGLAGALMGETQYF.

The chain uses TRBV10-2 and TRBJ2-7; TRBD1 matches 10 bases. This CDR3 is built from 14 residues. Germline trimming cut 2 bases from V and 4 bases from J; bases unmatched to any gene: 2. Germline CDR1 and CDR2: WSHSY and SAAADI. This chain's CDR3 is CASSEGDRGYEQYF. The DNA for the CDR3 is TGCGCCAGCAGTGAGGGGGACAGGGGATACGAGCAGTACTTC.

V is TRBV1 and J is TRBJ1-2; the DNA was not used to check the table's D call, TRBD1. TRBV1 is recorded as a pseudogene. The CDR3 is made up of 14 amino acids. This CDR3 reads CTSSYRGNVYGYTF. DNA of the CDR3: TGCACCAGCAGCTACAGGGGGAACGTCTATGGCTACACCTTC.

This sequence joins TRBV19 and TRBJ2-3, with D unresolved. Deletions cut 5 bases from V and 5 bases from J, with 8 bases between. CDR3 length: 12 residues. Germline V lookup: CDR1 LNHDA, CDR2 SQIVND (reference sequence). The CDR3 nucleotides read TGTGCCAGTAGTTTCCTCGGAGATACGCAGTATTTT. As protein: CASSFLGDTQYF.

The genes are TRBV6-5 and TRBJ1-4, with D perhaps TRBD1 (6 bases). Germline V gene lookup returns CDR1 MNHEY and CDR2 SVGAGI. The CDR3 spans 16 residues. Trimming shortened V by 0 bases and J by 8 bases, and 16 bases separated the two germline ends. The DNA for the CDR3 is TGTGCCAGCAGTTACTCATGGGGCAGGGGTAGAGAAAAACTGTTTTTT. Translation gives CASSYSWGRGREKLFF.

The V gene is TRBV28, the J gene TRBJ2-6, with 8 bases lining up with TRBD1. V lost 5 bases and J lost 2; bases outside the gene matches: 5. Germline V gene sequence: CDR1 MDHEN, CDR2 SYDVKM. This CDR3 region has 16 residues. CDR3 nucleotides: TGTGCCAGCAGTGGCCCGACAGGGGCTGGGGCCAACGTCCTGACTTTC. Its translation: CASSGPTGAGANVLTF.

This chain uses TRBV18 with TRBJ2-3; 14 bases are shared with TRBD2. Looked up from germline, CDR1 is KGHSH and CDR2 is LQKENI. The ends lost 3 bases at V and 5 bases at J; junction bases unmatched: 7. The CDR3 sequence is 17 residues long. The CDR3 nucleotides read TGTGCCAGCTCACCGAAAATCGGACTAGCGGGGGGAGATACGCAGTATTTT. This translates into CASSPKIGLAGGDTQYF.

This chain connects TRBV2 to TRBJ1-5; a weak D match, TRBD1 (6 bases). From germline, CDR1 is SNHLY and CDR2 FYNNEI. The V end lost 5 bases, the J end lost 4 bases, and 9 bases lay between the germline ends. The CDR3 contains 13 residues. The CDR3 DNA follows: TGTGCCAGCAGTACAGGGTATAATCAGCCCCAGCATTTT. It codes for CASSTGYNQPQHF. Filled out from reference TRBV2 and TRBJ1-5, the complete variable domain reads EPEVTQTPSHQVTQMGQEVILRCVPISNHLYFYWYRQILGQKVEFLVSFYNNEISEKSEIFDDQFSVERPDGSNFTLKIRSTKLEDSAMYFCASSTGYNQPQHFGDGTRLSIL.

J is TRBJ1-2 and V is TRBV19; no clear D gene. CDR3 length equals 13 residues. Germline loops: CDR1 LNHDA, CDR2 SQIVND (reference sequence). Trimming pared 6 bases from V and 3 bases from J, leaving 11 bases between. The CDR3 bases are TGTGCCAGTAGGTACCTCGGTGACTATGGCTACACCTTC. It encodes CASRYLGDYGYTF.